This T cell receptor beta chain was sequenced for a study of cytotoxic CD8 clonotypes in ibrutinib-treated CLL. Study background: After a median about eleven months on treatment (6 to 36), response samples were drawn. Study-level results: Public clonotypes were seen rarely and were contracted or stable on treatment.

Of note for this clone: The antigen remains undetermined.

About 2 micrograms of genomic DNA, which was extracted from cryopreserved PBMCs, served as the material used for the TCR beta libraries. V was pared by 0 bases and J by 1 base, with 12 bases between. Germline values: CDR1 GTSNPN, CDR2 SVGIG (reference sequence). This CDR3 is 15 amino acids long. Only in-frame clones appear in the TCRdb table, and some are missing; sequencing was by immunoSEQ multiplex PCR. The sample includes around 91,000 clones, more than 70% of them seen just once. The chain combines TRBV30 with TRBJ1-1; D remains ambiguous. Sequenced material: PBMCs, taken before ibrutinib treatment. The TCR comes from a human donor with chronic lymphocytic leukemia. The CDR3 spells CAWSVRSGQNTEAFF. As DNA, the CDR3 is TGTGCCTGGAGTGTACGGTCGGGCCAGAACACTGAAGCTTTCTTT.